The 7 T cell receptor beta chains listed next were all sequenced from one sample in a study of monozygotic twins with cystic fibrosis. Data came from immunoSEQ multiplex PCR; TCRdb stores just in-frame clones and leaves some out. The sample lists about 36,000 clones; 75% to 95% were seen once. The sample comprised blood. The receptor source for this set is a boy aged 2 to 9 with cystic fibrosis.

The J gene is TRBJ1-3, the V gene TRBV27, with 7 bases aligning to TRBD1. CDR1 and CDR2 (germline): MNHEY, SMNVEV (reference sequence). The CDR3 is 16 amino acids. Losses at the gene ends were 2 bases for V and 0 bases for J; bases not matched to a gene: 4. The CDR3 nucleotides are TGTGCCAGCAGTTTAAGGGGGCCAGACTCTGGAAACACCATATATTTT. It encodes CASSLRGPDSGNTIYF.

The chain has TRBV2 and TRBJ2-3; 7 nucleotides align to TRBD2. CDR1 and CDR2 (germline): SNHLY, FYNNEI. Germline trimming cut 6 bases from V and 0 bases from J; bases unmatched to any gene: 9. The CDR3 contains 16 residues. The CDR3 DNA reads TGTGCCAGCAGCGCAAGCGGGGCCGCTAGCACAGATACGCAGTATTTT. This sequence encodes CASSASGAASTDTQYF. Based on the CDR3 plus reference TRBV2 and TRBJ2-3, the full variable domain is EPEVTQTPSHQVTQMGQEVILRCVPISNHLYFYWYRQILGQKVEFLVSFYNNEISEKSEIFDDQFSVERPDGSNFTLKIRSTKLEDSAMYFCASSASGAASTDTQYFGPGTRLTVL.

V usage is TRBV15 and J usage is TRBJ1-5, with D perhaps matching TRBD1 (6 bases). This CDR3 has 14 amino acids. Germline values: CDR1 LNHNV, CDR2 YYDKDF (reference sequence). The V gene lost 3 bases and the J gene lost 7 bases, with 13 bases spanning the gap. CDR3 protein: CATSSEQGRQPQHF. As DNA, the CDR3 is TGTGCCACCAGCAGCGAACAGGGTCGGCAGCCCCAGCATTTT.

The chain carries TRBV20-1 and TRBJ1-2, with D possibly matching TRBD1 (5 bases). Trimming stripped 6 bases from V and 6 bases from J, with 11 bases between. The CDR3 covers 11 residues. Germline V CDR1 and CDR2: DFQATT, SNEGSKA (reference sequence). The CDR3: CSARRQNGYTF. For the CDR3, the DNA is TGCAGTGCCCGCAGACAGAATGGCTACACCTTC.

This chain links TRBV7-6 with TRBJ2-1, with D unclear. This CDR3 is 12 amino acids long. V was shortened by 6 bases and J by 4 bases, with 7 bases between the two germline ends. From germline, CDR1 is SGHVS and CDR2 FNYEAQ. The CDR3 region is CASSSKYNEQFF. Written as DNA, the CDR3 is TGTGCCAGCAGTTCAAAATACAATGAGCAGTTCTTC. The variable domain in full, with the rest retrieved from reference TRBV7-6 and TRBJ2-1, is GAGVSQSPRYKVTKRGQDVALRCDPISGHVSLYWYRQALGQGPEFLTYFNYEAQQDKSGLPNDRFSAERPEGSISTLTIQRTEQRDSAMYRCASSSKYNEQFFGPGTRLTVL.

This chain connects TRBV6-5 to TRBJ1-4; D gene unclear. Germline assignment: CDR1 MNHEY and CDR2 SVGAGI. The CDR3 is 16 residues long. The germline V and J ends were trimmed by 2 bases and 0 bases, with 10 bases remaining between them. As DNA, the CDR3 is TGTGCCAGCAGTTACCGAGGGCTTGCAACTAATGAAAAACTGTTTTTT. Its protein is CASSYRGLATNEKLFF.

The table lists this clone with a few counts. Here the CDR3 DNA reads TGTGCCAGCAGCCAAGATGGTCAGGGTAGGTACACTGAAGCTTTCTTT. Its protein is CASSQDGQGRYTEAFF. This chain links TRBV4-2 with TRBJ1-1; possible D gene TRBD1, 5 bases. V dropped 0 bases and J dropped 3 bases, with 14 bases sitting between them. The CDR3 is 16 amino acids. Germline values: CDR1 LGHNA, CDR2 YNFKEQ.